This entry describes one T cell receptor (beta chain). Antigen specificity is unknown. This sample was taken from a study of shared clonotypes between healthy human individuals. The table came from immunoSEQ multiplex PCR; TCRdb's copy has only in-frame clones and leaves some out. The table records about 680,000 clones, about 90% of them present only once. Germline lookup yields CDR1 MNHNY and CDR2 SVGAGI (reference sequence). V was pared by 2 bases and J by 3 bases, with 5 bases between. CDR3 length equals 12 residues. Naive-designated CD8 cells lacked CD45RO, were positively enriched for CCR7, and omitted terminally differentiated effector memory CD45RA+ cells. General observations from the study: Larger estimated richness was generally recorded for naive subsets relative to memory subsets.

The sample taken for sequencing was naive CD8+ T cells sorted from blood. This TCR derives from a man younger than 40 in good health. The rearrangement links TRBV6-6 to TRBJ2-7; D is ambiguous. The CDR3 sequence is CASSYPLYEQYF. Here the CDR3 DNA reads TGTGCCAGCAGTTACCCCCTCTACGAGCAGTACTTC.